The 28 T cell receptor beta chains given below trace back to one sample, sequenced in a study of T cell responses to AZD1222 COVID-19 vaccine. Here immunoSEQ multiplex PCR was the method, and the copy in TCRdb shows in-frame clones only, minus some. The data contain about 150,000 clones, about 92% of them seen just once; the ten biggest clones take up less than 2%. The material sequenced was peripheral blood, taken on day 0 of AZD1222 vaccination. These receptors were collected from an adult in good health.

CDR3 residues: CSVEDLSVGYTF. The CDR3 DNA reads as TGCAGCGTTGAAGATCTTTCGGTAGGCTACACCTTC. The chain links TRBV29-1 to TRBJ1-2; D remains unclear. V was pared by 0 bases and J by 8 bases, with 10 bases between. The germline V gene has CDR1 SQVTM and CDR2 ANQGSEA. This CDR3 has 12 amino acids.

The chain joins TRBV20-1 to TRBJ2-5; D uncertain. CDR1 is DFQATT and CDR2 is SNEGSKA in the germline V gene (reference sequence). This CDR3 comprises 10 residues. V was cut by 7 bases and J by 5 bases, with 8 bases left in between. CDR3 protein: CSVDEETQYF. CDR3 bases: TGCAGTGTAGACGAGGAGACCCAGTACTTC.

V is TRBV11-2 and J is TRBJ1-4; 10 bases align to TRBD1. The CDR3 covers 16 residues. J was trimmed by 1 base and V by 3 bases; bases with no gene match: 2. Germline assignment: CDR1 SGHAT and CDR2 FQNNGV. The CDR3 is CASSLGQGKTNEKLFF. The DNA of the CDR3 is TGTGCCAGCAGCTTGGGACAGGGGAAAACTAATGAAAAACTGTTTTTT. Supplemented by reference TRBV11-2 and TRBJ1-4, the full variable domain reads EAGVAQSPRYKIIEKRQSVAFWCNPISGHATLYWYQQILGQGPKLLIQFQNNGVVDDSQLPKDRFSAERLKGVDSTLKIQPAKLEDSAVYLCASSLGQGKTNEKLFFGSGTQLSVL.

This clone was counted a single time. The chain uses TRBV28 and TRBJ2-7; tentative D call: TRBD2 (6 bases). This CDR3 spans 13 amino acids. The V and J ends lost 8 bases and 0 bases respectively, with 11 bases between them. The germline V gene has CDR1 MDHEN and CDR2 SYDVKM. The CDR3: CASGGTNSYEQYF. The CDR3 DNA reads as TGTGCCAGCGGGGGGACCAACTCCTACGAGCAGTACTTC.

J is TRBJ2-5 and V is TRBV24-1, with 14 positions matching TRBD2. After removal of 4 bases from V and 1 base from J, the junction contained 4 bases not matched to a gene. Germline V gene lookup returns CDR1 KGHDR and CDR2 SFDVKD. This CDR3 contains 17 residues. The CDR3 region is CATSDPTSGGAQETQYF. The DNA for the CDR3 is TGTGCCACCAGTGACCCGACTAGCGGGGGGGCCCAAGAGACCCAGTACTTC.

The chain is built from TRBV4-2 and TRBJ1-4; D may be TRBD1 (5 bases). CDR1 and CDR2 from the germline V gene are LGHNA and YNFKEQ. Trimming stripped 5 bases from V and 6 bases from J, with 16 bases between. The CDR3 consists of 15 residues. CDR3 sequence: CASSGGKVRDEKLFF. DNA of the CDR3: TGTGCCAGCAGCGGGGGGAAGGTACGCGATGAAAAACTGTTTTTT.

The rearrangement uses TRBV7-2 and TRBJ2-7; 7 nucleotides agree with TRBD1. J lost 2 bases, V lost 4 bases, and 5 bases had no gene match. In germline, CDR1 is SGHTA, CDR2 FQGNSA. The CDR3 has 14 residues. The CDR3 sequence: CASSSDRSAYEQYF. CDR3 coding DNA: TGTGCCAGCAGCTCGGACAGGAGTGCCTACGAGCAGTACTTC.

CDR3 region: CASSAGGRAAKNIQYF. DNA of the CDR3: TGTGCCAGCAGTGCTGGGGGGCGGGCGGCCAAAAACATTCAGTACTTC. The rearrangement links TRBV2 to TRBJ2-4, with D perhaps given as TRBD1 or TRBD2 (6 bases each). V was shortened by 4 bases and J by 1 base, with 14 bases between the two germline ends. CDR1 and CDR2 from the germline V gene are SNHLY and FYNNEI. This CDR3 is built from 16 residues.

V and J are TRBV5-1 and TRBJ2-5; tentative D call: TRBD1 (5 bases). From germline, CDR1 is SGHRS and CDR2 YFSETQ. The CDR3 is made up of 14 amino acids. The V and J ends lost 0 bases and 5 bases respectively, with 11 bases between them. CDR3 sequence: CASSLGGLGETQYF. In DNA form, the CDR3 reads TGCGCCAGCAGCTTGGGGGGCTTGGGGGAGACCCAGTACTTC.

The V call is TRBV18, the J call TRBJ2-5; D uncertain. This CDR3 comprises 13 residues. In germline, CDR1 is KGHSH, CDR2 LQKENI. V was shortened by 0 bases and J by 5 bases, with 7 bases between the two germline ends. As DNA, the CDR3 is TGTGCCAGCTCACCACCCAATGAGGAGACCCAGTACTTC. The encoded protein is CASSPPNEETQYF.

The rearrangement links TRBV5-4 to TRBJ2-3; D possibly corresponds to TRBD1 (5 bases). Trimming pared 1 base from V and 3 bases from J, leaving 12 bases between. The CDR3 has 15 residues. Germline values: CDR1 SGHNT, CDR2 YYREEE (reference sequence). CDR3 in DNA: TGTGCCAGCAGCTTGTCAGGGTCTTGGACAGATACGCAGTATTTT. The encoded protein is CASSLSGSWTDTQYF. Complete variable domain (other parts from reference TRBV5-4 and TRBJ2-3): ETGVTQSPTHLIKTRGQQVTLRCSSQSGHNTVSWYQQALGQGPQFIFQYYREEENGRGNFPPRFSGLQFPNYSSELNVNALELDDSALYLCASSLSGSWTDTQYFGPGTRLTVL.

The chain carries TRBV5-4 and TRBJ2-3, with a weak D call TRBD2 (6 bases). CDR1 and CDR2 from the germline V gene are SGHNT and YYREEE (reference sequence). Trimming removed 0 bases at V and 2 bases at J, with 16 bases between. The length of the CDR3 is 17 residues. The CDR3 DNA reads TGTGCCAGCAGCTTGGTGGGGGGTTCGTTATCCACAGATACGCAGTATTTT. Translation gives CASSLVGGSLSTDTQYF.

This chain joins TRBV18 and TRBJ2-7; 10 bases agree with TRBD1. The V gene end was trimmed by 0 bases and the J gene end by 5 bases; junction bases not matched to a gene: 7. The CDR3 is 16 amino acids. The germline V gene has CDR1 KGHSH and CDR2 LQKENI. CDR3 protein: CASSPPVTGGFDEQYF. The CDR3 DNA sequence: TGTGCCAGCTCACCACCAGTGACAGGGGGCTTCGACGAGCAGTACTTC.

The genes are TRBV19 and TRBJ1-5, with D uncertain. This CDR3 comprises 19 residues. With 2 bases removed from V and 4 bases from J, the gap between germline ends came to 24 bases. CDR1 is LNHDA, CDR2 SQIVND, per germline (reference sequence). As DNA, the CDR3 is TGTGCCAGTAGTATATGGCCCCTCACCCTCGAGGAGATGAATCAGCCCCAGCATTTT. It specifies CASSIWPLTLEEMNQPQHF.

The chain employs TRBV11-2 and TRBJ1-1; weak D call: TRBD1 (5 bases). The CDR3 loop spans 14 amino acids. CDR1 is SGHAT and CDR2 is FQNNGV in the germline V gene. Trimming stripped 5 bases from V and 3 bases from J, with 13 bases between. The CDR3 is CASSTLPGDTEAFF. CDR3 bases: TGTGCCAGCAGCACTCTTCCGGGGGACACTGAAGCTTTCTTT.

This chain links TRBV24-1 with TRBJ2-3; 8 positions match TRBD2. The V gene end was trimmed by 2 bases and the J gene end by 4 bases; junction bases not matched to a gene: 10. From germline, CDR1 is KGHDR and CDR2 SFDVKD. This CDR3 comprises 17 residues. CDR3 region: CATSDSTPRGGPDTQYF. The CDR3 DNA follows: TGTGCCACCAGTGATTCGACACCCCGGGGGGGGCCAGATACGCAGTATTTT.

CDR3 nucleotide sequence: TGTGCCAGCAGTTCGACTAGGGTTCCCTACAATGAGCAGTTCTTC. This codes for CASSSTRVPYNEQFF. V is TRBV6-2 or TRBV6-3 and J is TRBJ2-1, with D perhaps matching TRBD2 (6 bases). CDR1 MNHEY and CDR2 SVGEGT come from the germline V gene. V lost 4 bases and J lost 2, with 12 bases in between. The length of the CDR3 is 15 residues.

The chain links TRBV7-8 to TRBJ1-4; D remains unclear. The length of the CDR3 is 13 residues. V was clipped by 3 bases and J by 0 bases, with 2 bases between them. Germline V gives CDR1 SGHVS, CDR2 FQNEAQ. For the CDR3, the DNA is TGTGCCAGCAGCTTTGCAACTAATGAAAAACTGTTTTTT. This codes for CASSFATNEKLFF.

This chain links TRBV7-2 with TRBJ1-6, with 9 bases that match TRBD1. With V trimmed by 1 base and J by 7 bases, 8 bases remained unmatched. Germline V gene sequence: CDR1 SGHTA, CDR2 FQGNSA. This CDR3 contains 17 residues. The CDR3 here is CASSLGPDRGGNSPLHF. CDR3 DNA sequence: TGTGCCAGCAGCTTAGGACCGGACAGGGGAGGCAATTCACCCCTCCACTTT.

This clone was observed once. V gene TRBV7-9 combines with J gene TRBJ2-5; TRBD1 agrees at 9 bases. V lost 6 bases and J lost 2; bases outside the gene matches: 4. Germline values: CDR1 SEHNR, CDR2 FQNEAQ (reference sequence). CDR3 length: 14 residues. CDR3 protein: CASRFGQGQETQYF. The CDR3 region has the DNA TGTGCCAGCAGATTTGGACAGGGGCAAGAGACCCAGTACTTC.

The rearrangement uses TRBV3-1 (or the pseudogene TRBV3-2) and TRBJ2-3; perhaps TRBD1 as D (6 bases). The CDR3 runs to 13 residues. CDR1 is LGHDT, CDR2 YNNKEL, per germline (reference sequence). The V end was cut by 6 bases, the J end by 1 base, with 8 bases between. The CDR3 coding sequence is TGTGCCAGCAGACAGGGAGGCACAGATACGCAGTATTTT. Translation gives CASRQGGTDTQYF.

The genes are TRBV27 and TRBJ2-7; D gene uncertain. Per germline, CDR1 MNHEY and CDR2 SMNVEV (reference sequence). V was clipped by 6 bases and J by 0 bases, with 12 bases between them. CDR3 length equals 14 residues. CDR3 in DNA: TGTGCCAGCAGACCTGGGGTGAGCTCCTACGAGCAGTACTTC. Its translation is CASRPGVSSYEQYF.

This clone has a single count. CDR3 residues: CASSWTSGGANTGELFF. The CDR3 DNA reads as TGTGCCAGCAGTTGGACTAGCGGGGGGGCCAATACCGGGGAGCTGTTTTTT. The chain couples TRBV3-1 (or the pseudogene TRBV3-2) to TRBJ2-2; 15 nucleotides line up with TRBD2. V trimming: 6 bases; J trimming: 5 bases; junction bases outside the gene matches: 7. CDR1 is LGHDT, CDR2 YNNKEL, per germline (reference sequence). The CDR3 spans 17 residues.

V and J are TRBV4-1 and TRBJ2-1; 12 bases align to TRBD1. CDR1 and CDR2 from the germline V gene are MGHRA and YSYEKL. The ends lost 3 bases at V and 5 bases at J; junction bases unmatched: 11. CDR3 length equals 18 residues. CDR3 DNA: TGCGCCAGCAGCCACGCCCCAGCGGGACAGGGGGCGAACAATGAGCAGTTCTTC. The encoded protein is CASSHAPAGQGANNEQFF.

The chain uses TRBV5-4 and TRBJ1-3; D might be TRBD1 (6 bases). From germline, CDR1 is SGHNT and CDR2 YYREEE (reference sequence). This CDR3 has 15 amino acids. The V end was cut by 2 bases, the J end by 8 bases, with 17 bases between. DNA of the CDR3: TGTGCCAGCAGCTTCGGGCAGGGGTGGTTGGACACCATATATTTT. As protein: CASSFGQGWLDTIYF.

V is TRBV19 and J is TRBJ1-2, with TRBD1 matching over 7 bases. The CDR3 is 17 amino acids. Trimming took 7 bases from V and 0 from J; bases not matched to a gene: 14. Germline values: CDR1 LNHDA, CDR2 SQIVND (reference sequence). CDR3 region: CASIPGTVRSANYGYTF. CDR3 DNA: TGTGCCAGTATCCCCGGGACAGTGAGATCAGCTAACTATGGCTACACCTTC.

The rearrangement uses TRBV9 and TRBJ2-3, with D perhaps being TRBD1 or TRBD2 (5 bases each). V shed 3 bases and J shed 1 base, with 18 bases lying between them. Germline V gene lookup returns CDR1 SGDLS and CDR2 YYNGEE. The CDR3 runs 17 residues. CDR3 amino acids: CASSGHIRGAGTDTQYF. The CDR3 coding sequence is TGTGCCAGCAGCGGCCATATCCGGGGCGCGGGCACAGATACGCAGTATTTT.

This clone appeared a few times. Other DNA sequences within the sample encode an identical CDR3. This chain links TRBV9 with TRBJ2-3; the D call may be TRBD1 or TRBD2 (5 bases each). The CDR3 covers 14 residues. Germline CDR1 is SGDLS and CDR2 is YYNGEE. Between the trimmed V and J ends, which lost 0 bases and 1 base, there was a span of 6 bases. CDR3: CASSVVGGTDTQYF. The CDR3 coding sequence is TGTGCCAGCAGCGTAGTGGGGGGCACAGATACGCAGTATTTT.